One sample yielded the 21 T cell receptor beta chains listed below, sequenced in a study of graft-versus-host responses after intestinal transplantation. Some clones are missing from TCRdb's copy, which holds only in-frame ones; the method was immunoSEQ multiplex PCR. The sample has fewer than 100,000 clones; about 82% are singletons. The sequences come from PBMCs, collected 255 days after intestinal transplant. The receptors derive from a human patient who received an intestinal transplant, so some T cells may come from the graft donor.

The gene calls are TRBV9 and TRBJ2-3; 11 bases map to TRBD2. After removal of 3 bases from V and 1 base from J, the junction contained 4 bases not matched to a gene. CDR1 is SGDLS, CDR2 YYNGEE, per germline. The CDR3 spans 16 residues. CDR3 nucleotide sequence: TGTGCCAGCAGCGGATTGACTAGCGGGGGCACAGATACGCAGTATTTT. Encoded protein: CASSGLTSGGTDTQYF.

V usage is TRBV9 and J usage is TRBJ1-4; D may be TRBD1 (6 bases). The CDR3 runs 14 residues. Trimming shortened V by 0 bases and J by 4 bases, and 7 bases separated the two germline ends. CDR1 and CDR2 (germline): SGDLS, YYNGEE. The CDR3 protein is CASSVGRGNEKLFF. In nucleotides, the CDR3 is TGTGCCAGCAGCGTAGGCAGGGGTAATGAAAAACTGTTTTTT.

The chain joins TRBV4-1 to TRBJ2-5; 11 bases are shared with TRBD2. The germline CDR1 and CDR2 sequences are MGHRA and YSYEKL. The V segment lost 0 bases and the J segment 1 base; nucleotides outside the gene matches: 7. The CDR3 is 18 amino acids. The CDR3 coding sequence is TGCGCCAGCAGCCAAGAAGGGGGACTAGCGGTTTTCCAAGAGACCCAGTACTTC. This codes for CASSQEGGLAVFQETQYF.

The CDR3 DNA sequence: TGTGCCAGCGGACTGTACACAGATACGCAGTATTTT. Residues: CASGLYTDTQYF. The chain couples TRBV14 to TRBJ2-3, with D possibly matching TRBD2 (5 bases). CDR1 is SGHDN and CDR2 is FVKESK in the germline V gene. The ends were cut back, 8 bases at V and 2 bases at J, with 8 bases in the middle. CDR3 length equals 12 residues.

This clone was seen once. The V gene is TRBV6-1, the J gene TRBJ2-7; TRBD1 matches at 9 bases. The CDR3 runs 14 residues. Germline trimming cut 8 bases from V and 2 bases from J; bases unmatched to any gene: 7. Germline CDR1 and CDR2: MNHNS and SASEGT. The CDR3 bases are TGTGCCAGCCGGGACAGGGAAGGGGCCTACGAGCAGTACTTC. This translates into CASRDREGAYEQYF.

The V call is TRBV21-1, the J call TRBJ1-6. TRBV21-1 is recorded as a pseudogene. The CDR3 extends over 17 amino acids. CDR3 amino acids: CASSKGGTVSYNSPLHF. In DNA form, the CDR3 reads TGTGCCAGCAGCAAAGGGGGGACGGTCTCCTATAATTCACCCCTCCACTTT.

This clone came up a few times. This chain joins TRBV25-1 and TRBJ2-5, with D uncertain. CDR3 size: 14 residues. The V end lost 4 bases, the J end lost 5 bases, and 14 bases lay between the germline ends. Germline V gene sequence: CDR1 MGHDK, CDR2 SYGVNS. The chain's CDR3 is CASSGYVRPETQYF. CDR3 nucleotides: TGTGCCAGCAGTGGGTATGTACGTCCGGAGACCCAGTACTTC. The full variable domain, its missing parts supplied by reference TRBV25-1 and TRBJ2-5, is EADIYQTPRYLVIGTGKKITLECSQTMGHDKMYWYQQDPGMELHLIHYSYGVNSTEKGDLSSESTVSRIRTEHFPLTLESARPSHTSQYLCASSGYVRPETQYFGPGTRLLVL.

V is TRBV6-1 and J is TRBJ2-7, with D possibly TRBD1 on 5 matching bases. The CDR3 sequence is 11 residues long. Germline loops: CDR1 MNHNS, CDR2 SASEGT. The V end lost 9 bases, the J end lost 3 bases, and 9 bases lay between the germline ends. The CDR3 loop reads CASGDSYEQYV. DNA of the CDR3: TGTGCCAGTGGAGACAGCTACGAGCAGTACGTC.

The gene calls are TRBV5-1 and TRBJ1-1; D remains unclear. The germline V gene encodes CDR1 SGHRS and CDR2 YFSETQ. The CDR3 length is 15 residues. Deletions cut 1 base from V and 5 bases from J, with 15 bases between. DNA for the CDR3: TGCGCCAGCAGCTTGTCGGGCCTCTTGAGGACTGAAGCTTTCTTT. This encodes CASSLSGLLRTEAFF.

The rearrangement links TRBV5-1 to TRBJ2-5; D remains ambiguous. Trimming took off 8 bases at V and 5 bases at J, with 16 bases between the two ends. Germline CDR1 reads SGHRS; CDR2 reads YFSETQ. The CDR3 has 13 residues. The CDR3 is CASSTRPGETQYF. The CDR3 nucleotides read TGCGCCAGTTCGACGCGCCCTGGGGAGACCCAGTACTTC.

J is TRBJ1-1 and V is TRBV10-3; a weak D match, TRBD1 (6 bases). The CDR3 covers 14 residues. V was shortened by 5 bases and J by 4 bases, with 14 bases between the two germline ends. CDR1 and CDR2 from the germline V gene are ENHRY and SYGVKD. The CDR3 sequence is CAISIKGGGTEAFF. Here the CDR3 DNA reads TGTGCCATCAGTATCAAGGGGGGAGGCACTGAAGCTTTCTTT.

The count of this clone is one. The chain couples TRBV5-6 to TRBJ1-6, with a tentative D call TRBD1 (6 bases). With 4 bases removed from V and 10 bases from J, the gap between germline ends came to 9 bases. The length of the CDR3 is 12 residues. Germline loops: CDR1 SGHDT, CDR2 YYEEEE. DNA for the CDR3: TGTGCCAGCAGCGTCAGGGGCTCACCCCTCCACTTT. It specifies CASSVRGSPLHF.

The V gene is TRBV29-1, the J gene TRBJ1-2; no clear D. The CDR3 is made up of 13 amino acids. In germline, CDR1 is SQVTM, CDR2 ANQGSEA. Deletions cut 4 bases from V and 9 bases from J, with 18 bases between. This CDR3 is CSVVTRRVDRYTF. The CDR3 region has the DNA TGCAGCGTTGTCACGCGACGAGTTGATCGCTACACCTTC.

This sequence joins TRBV4-1 and TRBJ1-5; D is ambiguous. Germline assignment: CDR1 MGHRA and CDR2 YSYEKL. With 1 base removed from V and 5 bases from J, the gap between germline ends came to 9 bases. This CDR3 region has 14 residues. This CDR3 is CASSQVRTDQPQHF. CDR3 in DNA: TGCGCCAGCAGCCAAGTCAGGACGGATCAGCCCCAGCATTTT.

This sequence joins TRBV28 and TRBJ1-4; 9 bases agree with TRBD1. V dropped 4 bases and J dropped 8; count of bases not matched to a gene: 20. Germline CDR1 is MDHEN and CDR2 is SYDVKM. CDR3 length: 19 amino acids. The CDR3 here is CASSSKRGTGNISEEKLFF. The CDR3 bases are TGTGCCAGCAGTTCCAAGCGAGGGACAGGGAATATTAGTGAGGAAAAACTGTTTTTT.

The chain recombines TRBV29-1 with TRBJ1-1, with D possibly TRBD1 on 5 matching bases. This CDR3 region has 15 residues. CDR1 is SQVTM, CDR2 ANQGSEA, per germline. V gave up 6 bases and J gave up 3 bases, with 20 bases separating them. This CDR3 is CSVGVGGGLDTEAFF. CDR3 bases: TGCAGCGTCGGAGTTGGGGGGGGGTTGGACACTGAAGCTTTCTTT.

CDR3 in amino acids: CASSLKSGGYYEQYF. CDR3 coding DNA: TGTGCCAGCAGTTTAAAATCAGGGGGCTATTACGAGCAGTACTTC. The V call is TRBV27, the J call TRBJ2-7, with TRBD1 matching 8 bases. Germline CDR1 MNHEY, CDR2 SMNVEV (reference sequence). This CDR3 contains 15 residues. After removal of 2 bases from V and 4 bases from J, the junction contained 7 bases not matched to a gene.

The chain recombines TRBV6-5 with TRBJ2-7; perhaps TRBD1 as D (6 bases). Germline assignment: CDR1 MNHEY and CDR2 SVGAGI. CDR3 size: 15 residues. V lost 2 bases, J lost 2 bases, and 13 bases lay in between. CDR3 coding DNA: TGTGCCAGCAGTTACGGTGGGCAGGGGACCTACGAGCAGTACTTC. Translated: CASSYGGQGTYEQYF.

The rearrangement joins TRBV14 to TRBJ1-2, with a weak D call TRBD1 (5 bases). Germline loops: CDR1 SGHDN, CDR2 FVKESK. Trimming took 0 bases from V and 3 from J, leaving 8 bases between them. The CDR3 length is 14 residues. The CDR3 sequence: CASSQDGRDYGYTF. As DNA, the CDR3 is TGTGCCAGCAGCCAAGACGGCAGGGACTATGGCTACACCTTC.

The chain has TRBV5-4 and TRBJ2-7; D may match TRBD1 or TRBD2 (6 bases each). Trimming removed 0 bases from V and 0 bases from J, with 13 bases in between. The length of the CDR3 is 16 residues. CDR1 and CDR2 from the germline V gene are SGHNT and YYREEE (reference sequence). CDR3 DNA sequence: TGTGCCAGCAGCTTGGAGGGGGGCCTCCGCTCCTACGAGCAGTACTTC. It translates to CASSLEGGLRSYEQYF.

A few counts support this clone. The chain recombines TRBV10-3 with TRBJ1-3; the D gene is possibly TRBD1 (5 bases). The V gene's germline CDR1 is ENHRY and CDR2 SYGVKD. Between the trimmed V and J ends, which lost 0 bases and 4 bases, there was a span of 13 bases. The CDR3 totals 16 residues. The CDR3 DNA is TGTGCCATCAGTGAGTCGAGTCAGGGCCCCGGAAACACCATATATTTT. This translates into CAISESSQGPGNTIYF.